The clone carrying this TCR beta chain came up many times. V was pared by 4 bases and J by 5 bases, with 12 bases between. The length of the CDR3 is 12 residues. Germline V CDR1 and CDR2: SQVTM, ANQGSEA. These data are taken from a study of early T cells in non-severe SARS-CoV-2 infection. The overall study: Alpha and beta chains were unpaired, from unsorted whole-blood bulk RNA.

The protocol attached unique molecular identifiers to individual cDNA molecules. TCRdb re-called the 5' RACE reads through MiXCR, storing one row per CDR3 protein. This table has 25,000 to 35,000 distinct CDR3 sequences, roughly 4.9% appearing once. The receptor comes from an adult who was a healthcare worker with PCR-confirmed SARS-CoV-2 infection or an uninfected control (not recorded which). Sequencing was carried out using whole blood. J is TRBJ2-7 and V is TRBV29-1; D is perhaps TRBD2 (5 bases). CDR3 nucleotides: TGCAGCGTTGCCCCTACTAGAGACGAGCAGTACTTC. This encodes CSVAPTRDEQYF.